One sample yielded the 18 T cell receptor beta chains listed below, sequenced in a study of shared clonotypes between healthy human individuals. Sequenced by immunoSEQ multiplex PCR; TCRdb stores in-frame clones only, minus some. The sample lists about 480,000 clones, 60% to 85% occurring once. Sequencing was done on a sample of PBMCs. Source of these receptors: a woman in her forties in good health. Some clones in this sample may be carry-over from other donors' samples.

The rearrangement uses TRBV5-1 and TRBJ2-5; 8 bases align to TRBD1. V shed 2 bases, J shed 4 bases, and the junction held 4 bases outside the gene matches. The CDR3 loop spans 14 amino acids. Germline CDR1 and CDR2: SGHRS and YFSETQ. The CDR3 loop reads CASSLQGGRETQYF. For the CDR3, the DNA is TGCGCCAGCAGCTTACAGGGGGGACGAGAGACCCAGTACTTC.

The V call is TRBV9, the J call TRBJ2-3; 9 nucleotides align to TRBD2. The germline V gene encodes CDR1 SGDLS and CDR2 YYNGEE. The CDR3 has 17 residues. The V and J ends lost 4 bases and 3 bases, in that order; junction bases with no gene match: 12. The CDR3 DNA reads as TGTGCCAGCAGCCCCCGGACTAGCGAGGCGGTGACAGATACGCAGTATTTT. Translation: CASSPRTSEAVTDTQYF.

The sample holds a few counts of this clone. The chain uses TRBV2 and TRBJ2-7; no reliable D call. Deletions cut 5 bases from V and 1 base from J, with 6 bases between. Germline lookup yields CDR1 SNHLY and CDR2 FYNNEI. This CDR3 region has 12 residues. CDR3 sequence reads: CASSSSSYEQYF. CDR3 nucleotides: TGTGCCAGCAGTTCCTCTTCCTACGAGCAGTACTTC.

Only a few counts were recorded for this clone. This sequence joins TRBV28 and TRBJ2-6; 9 positions match TRBD2. Germline CDR1 and CDR2: MDHEN and SYDVKM. The CDR3 spans 18 residues. Trimming cost V 2 bases and J 0 bases; bases outside gene matches: 5. The DNA of the CDR3 is TGTGCCAGCAGTTTACTCGCGGGAGGGTCCTCTGGGGCCAACGTCCTGACTTTC. Translated: CASSLLAGGSSGANVLTF.

This chain uses TRBV21-1 with TRBJ2-3; the listed D gene, TRBD2, was not tested against the DNA. TRBV21-1 is assigned pseudogene status. The CDR3 is made up of 17 amino acids. The CDR3 protein is CASSNGIAGGHTDTQYF. The CDR3 bases are TGTGCCAGCAGCAATGGGATAGCGGGAGGACACACAGATACGCAGTATTTT.

This rearrangement joins TRBV27 to TRBJ2-2; a possible D gene is TRBD2 (5 bases). The germline gives CDR1 MNHEY, CDR2 SMNVEV (reference sequence). Trimming took off 5 bases at V and 9 bases at J, with 25 bases between the two ends. The CDR3 sequence is 17 residues long. CDR3 amino acids: CASSPGLRLLGPWELFF. CDR3 coding DNA: TGTGCCAGCAGTCCAGGACTGAGGCTATTGGGTCCGTGGGAGCTGTTTTTT.

This chain links TRBV23-1 with TRBJ1-2, with TRBD1 identical over 10 bases. TRBV23-1 is placed among ORFs of uncertain function. The CDR3 length is 16 residues. The trim removed 6 bases at V and 0 bases at J, leaving 7 bases unmatched. The CDR3 DNA is TGCGCCAGCAGACTCCGGACAGGGGGAGCTAACTATGGCTACACCTTC. Translated: CASRLRTGGANYGYTF.

The chain employs TRBV27 and TRBJ2-7, with D possibly matching TRBD2 (5 bases). The germline CDR1 and CDR2 sequences are MNHEY and SMNVEV (reference sequence). Trimming took 1 base from V and 6 from J, leaving 16 bases between them. This CDR3 has 15 amino acids. Here the CDR3 reads CASSLLAEGRSEQYF. The CDR3 DNA reads TGTGCCAGCAGTTTATTGGCGGAAGGGAGATCCGAGCAGTACTTC.

The chain uses TRBV28 and TRBJ1-3; 8 bases map to TRBD1. This CDR3 comprises 15 residues. V dropped 4 bases and J dropped 3; count of bases not matched to a gene: 5. Germline assignment: CDR1 MDHEN and CDR2 SYDVKM. CDR3 DNA: TGTGCCAGCAGTTCTCCAGGGGGCAGTGGAAACACCATATATTTT. As protein: CASSSPGGSGNTIYF.

For the CDR3, the DNA is TGCGCCAGCAGCCAAGAACCCAGCGGCGTCACTGGGGAGCTGTTTTTT. Its translation: CASSQEPSGVTGELFF. This chain links TRBV4-3 with TRBJ2-2; tentatively, D is TRBD2 (5 bases). CDR3 length: 16 amino acids. Germline V lookup: CDR1 LGHNA, CDR2 YSLEER. Trimming removed 0 bases from V and 8 bases from J, with 16 bases in between.

The V gene is TRBV30, the J gene TRBJ2-3; weak D call: TRBD1 (6 bases). With 2 bases removed from V and 6 bases from J, the gap between germline ends came to 24 bases. Per the germline V gene, CDR1 is GTSNPN and CDR2 is SVGIG (reference sequence). The CDR3 extends over 17 amino acids. CDR3 bases: TGTGCCTGGAGTCCCTGGACAGATCCTACGACCCCGGATACGCAGTATTTT. This codes for CAWSPWTDPTTPDTQYF.

The chain has TRBV30 and TRBJ1-1, with D possibly TRBD1 on 5 matching bases. Germline V gives CDR1 GTSNPN, CDR2 SVGIG (reference sequence). Between the trimmed V and J ends, which lost 2 bases and 4 bases, there was a span of 11 bases. The CDR3 totals 13 residues. The CDR3 protein is CAWSFRGGTEAFF. For the CDR3, the DNA is TGTGCCTGGAGTTTTAGGGGAGGCACTGAAGCTTTCTTT.

This clone has a count of ten or more. The chain links TRBV7-2 to TRBJ2-3; D is unclear. The CDR3 is 13 residues long. Deletions cut 4 bases from V and 4 bases from J, with 9 bases between. The germline V gene encodes CDR1 SGHTA and CDR2 FQGNSA. CDR3 region: CASSSPNADTQYF. The CDR3 nucleotides read TGTGCCAGCAGCTCCCCCAACGCAGATACGCAGTATTTT.

This rearrangement joins TRBV7-8 to TRBJ2-1; 9 bases match TRBD2. CDR1 is SGHVS and CDR2 is FQNEAQ in the germline V gene. V lost 5 bases, J lost 6 bases, and 11 bases stayed unmatched. The CDR3 consists of 16 residues. The CDR3 DNA is TGTGCCAGCAGCATGCTTACTAGCGGGCCTGTCAATGAGCAGTTCTTC. Amino acid sequence: CASSMLTSGPVNEQFF.

J is TRBJ2-5 and V is TRBV7-9, with D tentatively TRBD1 or TRBD2 (6 bases each). Trimming took 1 base from V and 1 from J, leaving 10 bases between them. Looked up from germline, CDR1 is SEHNR and CDR2 is FQNEAQ (reference sequence). The CDR3 extends over 15 amino acids. This chain's CDR3 is CASSLGPGAQETQYF. In DNA, the CDR3 is TGTGCCAGCAGCTTAGGCCCGGGGGCCCAAGAGACCCAGTACTTC.

The rearrangement joins TRBV19 to TRBJ1-4; tentative D call: TRBD1 (5 bases). The V gene's germline CDR1 is LNHDA and CDR2 SQIVND (reference sequence). V was trimmed by 6 bases and J by 7 bases, leaving 15 bases between them. CDR3 size: 14 residues. The CDR3 DNA sequence: TGTGCCAGTAGCGACAGCCACCGCGTTGAAAAACTGTTTTTT. Translation: CASSDSHRVEKLFF.

V usage is TRBV6-1 and J usage is TRBJ2-4; 12 bases agree with TRBD2. This CDR3 region has 17 residues. V gave up 4 bases and J gave up 0 bases; unmatched junction bases: 4. Germline loops: CDR1 MNHNS, CDR2 SASEGT. This CDR3 is CASSGGLAGQAKNIQYF. For the CDR3, the DNA is TGTGCCAGCAGTGGAGGACTAGCGGGGCAAGCCAAAAACATTCAGTACTTC.

The chain uses TRBV7-3 and TRBJ2-5; TRBD2 matches at 14 bases. Trimming cost V 4 bases and J 5 bases; bases outside gene matches: 3. From germline, CDR1 is SGHTA and CDR2 FQGTGA. The CDR3 runs to 15 residues. In DNA, the CDR3 is TGTGCCAGCAGCTGGGGACTAGCGGGAGAGGAGACCCAGTACTTC. This gives the protein CASSWGLAGEETQYF. The full variable domain, its missing parts supplied by reference TRBV7-3 and TRBJ2-5, is GAGVSQTPSNKVTEKGKYVELRCDPISGHTALYWYRQSLGQGPEFLIYFQGTGAADDSGLPNDRFFAVRPEGSVSTLKIQRTERGDSAVYLCASSWGLAGEETQYFGPGTRLLVL.